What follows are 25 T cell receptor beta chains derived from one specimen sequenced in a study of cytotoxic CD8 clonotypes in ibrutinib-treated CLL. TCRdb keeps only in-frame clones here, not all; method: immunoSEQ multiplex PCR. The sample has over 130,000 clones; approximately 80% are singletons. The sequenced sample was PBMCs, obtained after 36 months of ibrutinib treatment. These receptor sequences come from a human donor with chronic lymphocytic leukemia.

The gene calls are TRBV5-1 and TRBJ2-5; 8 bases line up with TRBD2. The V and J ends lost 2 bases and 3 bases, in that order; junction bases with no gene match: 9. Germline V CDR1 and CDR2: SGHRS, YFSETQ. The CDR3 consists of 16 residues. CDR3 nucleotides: TGCGCCAGCAGCTTAAGCAGCGGGGGCGCAGAAGAGACCCAGTACTTC. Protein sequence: CASSLSSGGAEETQYF.

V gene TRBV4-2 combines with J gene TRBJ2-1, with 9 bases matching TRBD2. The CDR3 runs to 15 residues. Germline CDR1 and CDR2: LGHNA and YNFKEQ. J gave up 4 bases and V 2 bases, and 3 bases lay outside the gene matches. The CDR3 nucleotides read TGTGCCAGCAGCCAACCGGGACTAGCTTACAATGAGCAGTTCTTC. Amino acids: CASSQPGLAYNEQFF.

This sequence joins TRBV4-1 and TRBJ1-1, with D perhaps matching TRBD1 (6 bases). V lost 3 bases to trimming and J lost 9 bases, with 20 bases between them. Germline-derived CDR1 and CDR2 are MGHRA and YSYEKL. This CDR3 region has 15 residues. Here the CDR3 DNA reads TGCGCCAGCAGCCAGGATGGACAGACACCACTGAAAGCTTTCTTT. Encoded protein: CASSQDGQTPLKAFF.

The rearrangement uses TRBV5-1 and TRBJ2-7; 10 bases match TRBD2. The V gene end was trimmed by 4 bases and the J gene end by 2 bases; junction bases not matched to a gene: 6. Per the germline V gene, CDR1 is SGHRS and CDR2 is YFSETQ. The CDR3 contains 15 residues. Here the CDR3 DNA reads TGCGCCAGCAGCCTCACCGGGACTAGCGCCTACGAGCAGTACTTC. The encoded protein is CASSLTGTSAYEQYF. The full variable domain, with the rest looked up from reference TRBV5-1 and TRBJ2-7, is KAGVTQTPRYLIKTRGQQVTLSCSPISGHRSVSWYQQTPGQGLQFLFEYFSETQRNKGNFPGRFSGRQFSNSRSEMNVSTLELGDSALYLCASSLTGTSAYEQYFGPGTRLTVT.

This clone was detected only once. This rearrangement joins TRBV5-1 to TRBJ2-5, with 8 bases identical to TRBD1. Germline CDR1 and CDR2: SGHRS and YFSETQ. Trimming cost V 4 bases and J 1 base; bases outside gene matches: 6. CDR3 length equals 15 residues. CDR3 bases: TGCGCCAGCAGCCGAGGACAGGGACCCCAAGAGACCCAGTACTTC. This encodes CASSRGQGPQETQYF.

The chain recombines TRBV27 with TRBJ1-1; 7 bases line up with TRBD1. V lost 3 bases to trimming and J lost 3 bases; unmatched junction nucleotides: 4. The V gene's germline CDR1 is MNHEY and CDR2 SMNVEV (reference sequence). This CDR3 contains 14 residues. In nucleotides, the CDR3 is TGTGCCAGCAGTTTGACAGGGTTACACACTGAAGCTTTCTTT. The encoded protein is CASSLTGLHTEAFF.

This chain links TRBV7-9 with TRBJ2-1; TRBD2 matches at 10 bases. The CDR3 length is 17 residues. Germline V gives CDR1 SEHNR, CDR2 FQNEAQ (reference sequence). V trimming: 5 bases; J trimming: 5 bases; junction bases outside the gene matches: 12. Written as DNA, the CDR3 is TGTGCCAGCAGCAAGATGCGGCTAGCGGGGGACAACAATGAGCAGTTCTTC. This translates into CASSKMRLAGDNNEQFF.

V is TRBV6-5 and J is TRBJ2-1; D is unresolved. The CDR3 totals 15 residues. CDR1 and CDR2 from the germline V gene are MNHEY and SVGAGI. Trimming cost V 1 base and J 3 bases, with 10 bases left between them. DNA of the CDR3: TGTGCCAGCAGTTACTGGTCTACTCTCTACAATGAGCAGTTCTTC. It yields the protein CASSYWSTLYNEQFF.

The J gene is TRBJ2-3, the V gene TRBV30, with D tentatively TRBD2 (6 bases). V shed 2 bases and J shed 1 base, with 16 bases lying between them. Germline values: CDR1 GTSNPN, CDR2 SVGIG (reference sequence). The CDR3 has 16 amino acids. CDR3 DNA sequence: TGTGCCTGGAGTTGGGGTCGGGGGTCTGGCACAGATACGCAGTATTTT. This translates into CAWSWGRGSGTDTQYF.

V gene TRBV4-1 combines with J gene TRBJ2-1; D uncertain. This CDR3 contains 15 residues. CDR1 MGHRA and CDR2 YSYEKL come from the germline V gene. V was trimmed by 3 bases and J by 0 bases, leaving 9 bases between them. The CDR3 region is CASSHTQSSYNEQFF. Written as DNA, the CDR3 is TGCGCCAGCAGCCATACACAGTCCTCCTACAATGAGCAGTTCTTC.

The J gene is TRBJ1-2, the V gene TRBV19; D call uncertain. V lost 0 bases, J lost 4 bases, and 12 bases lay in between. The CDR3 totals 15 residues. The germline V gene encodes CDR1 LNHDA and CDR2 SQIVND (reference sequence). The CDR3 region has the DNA TGTGCCAGTAGTATAGACCCCCCAGCAACCTATGGCTACACCTTC. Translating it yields CASSIDPPATYGYTF.

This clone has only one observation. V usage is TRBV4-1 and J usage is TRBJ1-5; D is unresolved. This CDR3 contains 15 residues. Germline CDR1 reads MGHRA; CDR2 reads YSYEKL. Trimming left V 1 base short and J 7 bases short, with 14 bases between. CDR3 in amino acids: CASSQGPAGRQPQHF. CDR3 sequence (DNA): TGCGCCAGCAGCCAAGGCCCGGCGGGGAGGCAGCCCCAGCATTTT.

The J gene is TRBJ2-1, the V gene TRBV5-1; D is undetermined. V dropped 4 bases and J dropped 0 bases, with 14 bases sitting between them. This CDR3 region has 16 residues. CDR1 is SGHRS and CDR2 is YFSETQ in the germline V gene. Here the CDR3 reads CASSLRSAASYNEQFF. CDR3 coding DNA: TGCGCCAGCAGCCTCCGGAGCGCGGCCTCCTACAATGAGCAGTTCTTC.

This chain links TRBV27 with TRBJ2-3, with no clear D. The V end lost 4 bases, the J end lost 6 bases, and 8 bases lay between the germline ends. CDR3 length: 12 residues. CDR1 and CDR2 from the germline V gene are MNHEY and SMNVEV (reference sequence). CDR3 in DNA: TGTGCCAGCAGTTCCCTCCCGGATACGCAGTATTTT. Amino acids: CASSSLPDTQYF.

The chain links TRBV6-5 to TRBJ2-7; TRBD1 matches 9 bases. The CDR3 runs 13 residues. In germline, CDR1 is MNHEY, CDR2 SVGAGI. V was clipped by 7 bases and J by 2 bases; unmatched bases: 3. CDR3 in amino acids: CASNRQGAYEQYF. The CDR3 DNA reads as TGTGCCAGCAATAGACAGGGGGCCTACGAGCAGTACTTC.

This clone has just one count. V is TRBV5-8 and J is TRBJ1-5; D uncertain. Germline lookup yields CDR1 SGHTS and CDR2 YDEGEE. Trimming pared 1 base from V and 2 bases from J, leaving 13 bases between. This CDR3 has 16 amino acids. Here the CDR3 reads CASSLWAYRGNQPQHF. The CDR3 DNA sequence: TGTGCCAGCAGCTTGTGGGCGTATCGAGGCAATCAGCCCCAGCATTTT.

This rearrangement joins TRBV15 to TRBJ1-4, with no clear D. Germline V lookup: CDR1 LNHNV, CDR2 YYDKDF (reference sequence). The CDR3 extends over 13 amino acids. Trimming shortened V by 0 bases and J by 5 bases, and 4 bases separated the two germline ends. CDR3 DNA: TGTGCCACCAGCAGAGATCTCAATGAAAAACTGTTTTTT. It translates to CATSRDLNEKLFF.

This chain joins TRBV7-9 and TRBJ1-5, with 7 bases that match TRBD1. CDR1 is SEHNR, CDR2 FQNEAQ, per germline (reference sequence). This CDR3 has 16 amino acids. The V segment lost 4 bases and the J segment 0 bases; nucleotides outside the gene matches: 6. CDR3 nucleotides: TGTGCCAGCAGCTACTACAGGGGCGATAGCAATCAGCCCCAGCATTTT. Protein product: CASSYYRGDSNQPQHF. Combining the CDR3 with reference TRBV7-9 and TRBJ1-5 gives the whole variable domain DTGVSQNPRHKITKRGQNVTFRCDPISEHNRLYWYRQTLGQGPEFLTYFQNEAQLEKSRLLSDRFSAERPKGSFSTLEIQRTEQGDSAMYLCASSYYRGDSNQPQHFGDGTRLSIL.

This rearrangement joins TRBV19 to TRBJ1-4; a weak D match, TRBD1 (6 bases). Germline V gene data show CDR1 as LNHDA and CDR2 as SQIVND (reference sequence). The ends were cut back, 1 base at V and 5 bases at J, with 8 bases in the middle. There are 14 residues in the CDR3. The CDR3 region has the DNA TGTGCCAGTAGTATAGTGGGGGCCAATGAAAAACTGTTTTTT. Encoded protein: CASSIVGANEKLFF.

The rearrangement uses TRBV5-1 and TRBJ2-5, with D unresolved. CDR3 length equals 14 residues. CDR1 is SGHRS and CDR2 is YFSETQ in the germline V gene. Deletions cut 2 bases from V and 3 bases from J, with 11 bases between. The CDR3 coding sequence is TGCGCCAGCAGCTTCCAGGCAGTGAAAGAGACCCAGTACTTC. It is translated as CASSFQAVKETQYF.

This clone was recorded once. This CDR3 is CASSLVMQGRVNYGYTF. CDR3 coding DNA: TGTGCCAGCAGCTTAGTCATGCAGGGGCGAGTAAACTATGGCTACACCTTC. The V and J genes are TRBV11-2 and TRBJ1-2, with D perhaps TRBD1 (6 bases). V lost 1 base to trimming and J lost 2 bases, with 17 bases between them. The CDR3 runs to 17 residues. CDR1 and CDR2 from the germline V gene are SGHAT and FQNNGV.

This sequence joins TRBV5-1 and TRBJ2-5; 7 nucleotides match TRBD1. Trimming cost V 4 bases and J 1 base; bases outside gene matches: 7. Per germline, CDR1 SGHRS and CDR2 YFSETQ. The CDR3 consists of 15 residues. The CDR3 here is CASSLRDSTQETQYF. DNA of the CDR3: TGCGCCAGCAGCCTCCGGGACAGCACCCAAGAGACCCAGTACTTC.

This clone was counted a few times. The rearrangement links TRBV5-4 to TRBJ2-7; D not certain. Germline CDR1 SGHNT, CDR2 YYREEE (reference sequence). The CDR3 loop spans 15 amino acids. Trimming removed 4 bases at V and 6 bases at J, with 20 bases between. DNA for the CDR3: TGTGCCAGCAGCCGCCCCGGGCCCAGGTGGGGCGAGCAGTACTTC. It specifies CASSRPGPRWGEQYF. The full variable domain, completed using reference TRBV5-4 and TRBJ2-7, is ETGVTQSPTHLIKTRGQQVTLRCSSQSGHNTVSWYQQALGQGPQFIFQYYREEENGRGNFPPRFSGLQFPNYSSELNVNALELDDSALYLCASSRPGPRWGEQYFGPGTRLTVT.

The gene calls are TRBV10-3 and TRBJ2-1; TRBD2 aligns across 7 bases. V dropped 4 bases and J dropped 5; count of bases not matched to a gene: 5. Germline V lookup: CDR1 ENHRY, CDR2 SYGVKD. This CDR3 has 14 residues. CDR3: CAISAAGADNEQFF. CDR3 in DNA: TGTGCCATCAGTGCGGCGGGAGCAGACAATGAGCAGTTCTTC.

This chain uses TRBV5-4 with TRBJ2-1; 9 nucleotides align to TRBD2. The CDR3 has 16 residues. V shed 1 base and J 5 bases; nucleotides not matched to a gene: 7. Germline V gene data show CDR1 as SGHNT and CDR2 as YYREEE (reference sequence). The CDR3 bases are TGTGCCAGCAGCTTGCCCCCTAGCGGGACCAACAATGAGCAGTTCTTC. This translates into CASSLPPSGTNNEQFF.